These 29 T cell receptor beta chains were sequenced from one sample in a study of CD8 T cells in Susac syndrome. Reverse transcription of about 0.45 to 1 ug RNA was carried out with random hexamers. TCRdb reprocessed the immunoSEQ multiplex PCR reads via MiXCR and lists one record per CDR3 protein. Found here are some 150,000 distinct CDR3 sequences, approximately 95% of them singletons; the top ten hold 0.16%. The sample consisted of CD4+ T cells from PBMCs. These receptors all come from a human donor with Susac syndrome.

V is TRBV29-1 and J is TRBJ2-7; no firm D call. Germline loops: CDR1 SQVTM, CDR2 ANQGSEA. V was clipped by 1 base and J by 7 bases, with 11 bases between them. The CDR3 spans 12 residues. CDR3 amino acids: CSVEVGPFEQYF. The DNA of the CDR3 is TGCAGCGTTGAAGTCGGACCCTTTGAGCAGTACTTC.

This chain connects TRBV14 to TRBJ1-2; 7 bases align to TRBD1. V was pared by 4 bases and J by 7 bases, with 18 bases of the junction left unmatched. This CDR3 is built from 17 residues. CDR1 and CDR2 (germline): SGHDN, FVKESK. CDR3 in amino acids: CASSPSKLRTGKGGYTF. The CDR3 nucleotides are TGTGCCAGCAGCCCGTCGAAGCTTCGGACAGGCAAAGGTGGCTACACCTTC. The whole variable domain, remainder taken from reference TRBV14 and TRBJ1-2, is EAGVTQFPSHSVIEKGQTVTLRCDPISGHDNLYWYRRVMGKEIKFLLHFVKESKQDESGMPNNRFLAERTGGTYSTLKVQPAELEDSGVYFCASSPSKLRTGKGGYTFGSGTRLTVV.

The chain combines TRBV29-1 with TRBJ1-1; D ambiguous. CDR3 length equals 12 residues. V gave up 4 bases and J gave up 2 bases, with 8 bases separating them. Germline-derived CDR1 and CDR2 are SQVTM and ANQGSEA. CDR3 in DNA: TGCAGCGTTGTGGAGAGCAACACTGAAGCTTTCTTT. This translates into CSVVESNTEAFF.

The chain joins TRBV7-9 to TRBJ2-1, with TRBD1 matching over 9 bases. The V gene end was trimmed by 1 base and the J gene end by 4 bases; junction bases not matched to a gene: 2. The CDR3 has 15 residues. Germline CDR1 SEHNR, CDR2 FQNEAQ (reference sequence). CDR3 region: CASSLVGTGYNEQFF. CDR3 DNA sequence: TGTGCCAGCAGCTTAGTAGGGACAGGGTACAATGAGCAGTTCTTC.

The chain joins TRBV9 to TRBJ2-2; no clear D. In germline, CDR1 is SGDLS, CDR2 YYNGEE. CDR3 length: 13 residues. The ends were cut back, 2 bases at V and 7 bases at J, with 9 bases in the middle. DNA for the CDR3: TGTGCCAGCAGCGTGAGAATCGGCGGGGAGCTGTTTTTT. The encoded protein is CASSVRIGGELFF.

The chain couples TRBV6-5 to TRBJ2-5; possibly TRBD1 for D (6 bases). The CDR3 runs to 14 residues. Looked up from germline, CDR1 is MNHEY and CDR2 is SVGAGI. Trimming pared 4 bases from V and 1 base from J, leaving 10 bases between. In nucleotides, the CDR3 is TGTGCCAGCAGTTTAGGACAGAGCCAAGAGACCCAGTACTTC. It translates to CASSLGQSQETQYF.

This chain uses TRBV29-1 with TRBJ1-1, with unresolved D. The CDR3 is 15 residues long. V lost 4 bases to trimming and J lost 7 bases, with 22 bases between them. The germline CDR1 and CDR2 sequences are SQVTM and ANQGSEA. The CDR3 region is CSVAGGMELYGEAFF. Here the CDR3 DNA reads TGCAGCGTTGCGGGTGGTATGGAGCTGTACGGTGAAGCTTTCTTT.

The chain is built from TRBV9 and TRBJ1-5; D is unresolved. From germline, CDR1 is SGDLS and CDR2 YYNGEE. Trimming shortened V by 3 bases and J by 5 bases, and 9 bases separated the two germline ends. CDR3 length: 13 amino acids. The DNA of the CDR3 is TGTGCCAGCAGCGCCAGATACGATCAGCCCCAGCATTTT. Its protein is CASSARYDQPQHF.

V is TRBV25-1 and J is TRBJ2-5; D is unclear. CDR1 and CDR2 (germline): MGHDK, SYGVNS. The V end lost 4 bases, the J end lost 0 bases, and 12 bases lay between the germline ends. The CDR3 extends over 15 amino acids. This CDR3 is CASSGAMGYQETQYF. As DNA, the CDR3 is TGTGCCAGCAGTGGAGCCATGGGATACCAAGAGACCCAGTACTTC.

In its sample, this clonotype was seen once. CDR3 DNA sequence: TGCGCCAGCCATAAAGGGGGCTGTACCGGGGAGCTGTTTTTT. Encoded protein: CASHKGGCTGELFF. V is TRBV23-1 and J is TRBJ2-2; TRBD1 matches 7 bases. TRBV23-1 is recorded as an ORF, its role being uncertain. V dropped 8 bases and J dropped 5; count of bases not matched to a gene: 8. CDR3 length: 14 amino acids.

V gene TRBV4-2 combines with J gene TRBJ1-4; D is unclear. Trimming cost V 4 bases and J 0 bases, with 6 bases left between them. CDR1 and CDR2 (germline): LGHNA, YNFKEQ. The CDR3 contains 14 residues. In DNA form, the CDR3 reads TGTGCCAGCAGCCCAGCAGCAACTAATGAAAAACTGTTTTTT. Its translation: CASSPAATNEKLFF.

The V call is TRBV29-1, the J call TRBJ1-1; TRBD1 matches 9 bases. The CDR3 has 13 amino acids. Trimming took 7 bases from V and 6 from J; bases not matched to a gene: 9. The germline gives CDR1 SQVTM, CDR2 ANQGSEA. The CDR3 region is CSASGTGRAEAFF. CDR3 nucleotides: TGCAGCGCCTCCGGGACAGGGAGAGCTGAAGCTTTCTTT.

The V call is TRBV2, the J call TRBJ1-6, with 7 nucleotides matching TRBD1. Trimming took 2 bases from V and 5 from J; bases not matched to a gene: 3. There are 15 residues in the CDR3. CDR1 is SNHLY, CDR2 FYNNEI, per germline. CDR3 sequence reads: CASSETTGDNSPLHF. The CDR3 coding sequence is TGTGCCAGCAGTGAAACTACAGGGGATAATTCACCCCTCCACTTT.

The V gene is TRBV29-1, the J gene TRBJ2-1, with 7 nucleotides matching TRBD2. CDR1 and CDR2 from the germline V gene are SQVTM and ANQGSEA. The CDR3 has 11 amino acids. V dropped 6 bases and J dropped 4; count of bases not matched to a gene: 0. The CDR3 sequence: CSVGRYNEQFF. CDR3 in DNA: TGCAGCGTCGGGAGGTACAATGAGCAGTTCTTC.

The chain couples TRBV7-2 to TRBJ2-7; D unresolved. Germline V gives CDR1 SGHTA, CDR2 FQGNSA. This CDR3 has 13 amino acids. V dropped 2 bases and J dropped 2 bases, with 7 bases sitting between them. This CDR3 is CASSLMPPYEQYF. CDR3 DNA sequence: TGTGCCAGCAGCTTAATGCCTCCCTACGAGCAGTACTTC.

The J gene is TRBJ1-3, the V gene TRBV15, with D tentatively TRBD1 (6 bases). Trimming cost V 4 bases and J 1 base, with 8 bases left between them. Germline assignment: CDR1 LNHNV and CDR2 YYDKDF (reference sequence). The CDR3 loop spans 14 amino acids. CDR3 region: CATSIQGSGNTIYF. CDR3 bases: TGTGCCACCAGCATCCAGGGGTCTGGAAACACCATATATTTT.

This chain joins TRBV7-7 and TRBJ2-5, with 7 nucleotides matching TRBD1. The CDR3 totals 14 residues. The J segment lost 3 bases and the V segment lost 6 bases, leaving 7 bases of the junction unmatched. The V gene's germline CDR1 is SSHAT and CDR2 FNYEAQ (reference sequence). The CDR3 DNA reads as TGTGCCAGCAGTCCGACAGGGAAGAAAGAGACCCAGTACTTC. This gives the protein CASSPTGKKETQYF. Supplemented by reference TRBV7-7 and TRBJ2-5, the full variable domain reads GAGVSQSPRYKVTKRGQDVTLRCDPISSHATLYWYQQALGQGPEFLTYFNYEAQPDKSGLPSDRFSAERPEGSISTLTIQRTEQRDSAMYRCASSPTGKKETQYFGPGTRLLVL.

The chain uses TRBV3-1 and TRBJ2-7; no reliable D call. The CDR3 loop spans 12 amino acids. Per the germline V gene, CDR1 is LGHDT and CDR2 is YNNKEL (reference sequence). Trimming left V 4 bases short and J 3 bases short, with 7 bases between. The CDR3 DNA is TGTGCCAGCAGCCCTACAGTCTACGAGCAGTACTTC. Its protein is CASSPTVYEQYF.

The chain combines TRBV25-1 with TRBJ1-3; possibly TRBD1 for D (5 bases). Germline loops: CDR1 MGHDK, CDR2 SYGVNS. CDR3 size: 15 residues. Deletions cut 4 bases from V and 2 bases from J, with 12 bases between. The CDR3 bases are TGTGCCAGCAGTGGAATCAGGGAAGCTGGAAACACCATATATTTT. This gives the protein CASSGIREAGNTIYF.

V gene TRBV18 combines with J gene TRBJ2-3; 11 nucleotides align to TRBD2. Losses at the gene ends were 3 bases for V and 2 bases for J; bases not matched to a gene: 7. This CDR3 is built from 17 residues. Germline V lookup: CDR1 KGHSH, CDR2 LQKENI. The CDR3 DNA is TGTGCCAGCTCACCTCTACCTAGCGGGGGGTACACAGATACGCAGTATTTT. This encodes CASSPLPSGGYTDTQYF.

The CDR3 nucleotides are TGTGCCAGCAGCGTAGTGGGAGGGGCAGGGGACATTCAGTACTTC. Translation: CASSVVGGAGDIQYF. This chain connects TRBV9 to TRBJ2-4, with D possibly being TRBD2 (7 bases). CDR3 length equals 15 residues. Germline CDR1 is SGDLS and CDR2 is YYNGEE. V lost 0 bases, J lost 8 bases, and 15 bases lay in between.

CDR3 in DNA: TGTGCCAGCAGCCAGCGAGGACAGCGCGGCTACACCTTC. Its protein is CASSQRGQRGYTF. The genes are TRBV3-1 and TRBJ1-2; tentative D call: TRBD1 (6 bases). The length of the CDR3 is 13 residues. V lost 3 bases to trimming and J lost 8 bases, with 13 bases between them. Looked up from germline, CDR1 is LGHDT and CDR2 is YNNKEL (reference sequence).

This clonotype was recorded once. The rearrangement joins TRBV12-3 or TRBV12-4 to TRBJ1-5; D gene uncertain. The CDR3 length is 15 residues. V lost 0 bases to trimming and J lost 5 bases, with 11 bases between them. Here the CDR3 reads CASSLAGGYYQPQHF. In DNA, the CDR3 is TGTGCCAGCAGTTTAGCGGGCGGGTACTATCAGCCCCAGCATTTT.

V and J are TRBV5-1 and TRBJ2-7; 12 bases are shared with TRBD2. The germline V gene has CDR1 SGHRS and CDR2 YFSETQ. The CDR3 runs to 13 residues. Trimming at V came to 7 bases and at J to 5 bases, leaving 4 bases not matched to a gene. CDR3 amino acids: CASGLAGGNEQYF. The CDR3 coding sequence is TGCGCCAGCGGCCTAGCGGGGGGGAACGAGCAGTACTTC.

The chain is built from TRBV28 and TRBJ2-1; no clear D gene. Per the germline V gene, CDR1 is MDHEN and CDR2 is SYDVKM. V lost 7 bases, J lost 4 bases, and 14 bases lay in between. This CDR3 spans 14 amino acids. In DNA form, the CDR3 reads TGTGCCAGCAAACACGGGTACGGATACAATGAGCAGTTCTTC. The encoded protein is CASKHGYGYNEQFF. Drawing the rest from reference TRBV28 and TRBJ2-1, the complete variable domain is DVKVTQSSRYLVKRTGEKVFLECVQDMDHENMFWYRQDPGLGLRLIYFSYDVKMKEKGDIPEGYSVSREKKERFSLILESASTNQTSMYLCASKHGYGYNEQFFGPGTRLTVL.

This chain connects TRBV20-1 to TRBJ1-1; a weak D match, TRBD1 (5 bases). V shed 6 bases and J shed 6 bases, with 11 bases lying between them. CDR1 DFQATT and CDR2 SNEGSKA come from the germline V gene (reference sequence). This CDR3 spans 11 amino acids. The CDR3 spells CSAQQEPEAFF. In DNA form, the CDR3 reads TGCAGTGCACAACAGGAGCCTGAAGCTTTCTTT.

V gene TRBV14 combines with J gene TRBJ1-6; 8 bases agree with TRBD1. Trimming at V came to 5 bases and at J to 7 bases, leaving 4 bases not matched to a gene. Germline V CDR1 and CDR2: SGHDN, FVKESK. The CDR3 consists of 14 residues. The CDR3 DNA follows: TGTGCCAGCAGCTTCAGACAGGGGAATTCACCCCTCCACTTT. Translated: CASSFRQGNSPLHF. Full variable domain (rest looked up from reference TRBV14 and TRBJ1-6): EAGVTQFPSHSVIEKGQTVTLRCDPISGHDNLYWYRRVMGKEIKFLLHFVKESKQDESGMPNNRFLAERTGGTYSTLKVQPAELEDSGVYFCASSFRQGNSPLHFGNGTRLTVT.

The rearrangement joins TRBV6-1 to TRBJ2-4; 9 bases fit TRBD1. CDR3 length equals 17 residues. The V segment lost 5 bases and the J segment 1 base; nucleotides outside the gene matches: 9. Germline CDR1 MNHNS, CDR2 SASEGT. CDR3 protein: CASSQSGTGNAKNIQYF. The CDR3 nucleotides are TGTGCCAGCAGTCAATCCGGGACAGGGAACGCCAAAAACATTCAGTACTTC.

This chain connects TRBV20-1 to TRBJ1-5; 7 bases match TRBD1. In germline, CDR1 is DFQATT, CDR2 SNEGSKA (reference sequence). The CDR3 loop spans 15 amino acids. The J segment lost 0 bases and the V segment lost 6 bases, leaving 8 bases of the junction unmatched. In DNA form, the CDR3 reads TGCAGTGCACCTCAGACAGGGCGTAGCAATCAGCCCCAGCATTTT. This gives the protein CSAPQTGRSNQPQHF.